This TCR beta chain is drawn from a study of CD8 T cells in Susac syndrome. This CDR3 is 14 amino acids long. CDR1 KGHSY and CDR2 FQNENV come from the germline V gene. The trim removed 2 bases at V and 8 bases at J, leaving 7 bases unmatched. Random hexamers were used to reverse transcribe an amount of about 0.45 to 1 ug RNA. TCRdb analysed the immunoSEQ multiplex PCR reads with MiXCR anew, one entry per CDR3 protein. The sample has 150,000 to 200,000 distinct CDR3 sequences; around 93% are singletons. This chain links TRBV16 with TRBJ1-1; 8 nucleotides match TRBD1. Sequencing was carried out using CD4+ T cells from PBMCs. The receptor comes from a human donor in good health. CDR3 in amino acids: CASSQTQGASEAFF. The CDR3 coding sequence is TGTGCCAGCAGCCAAACTCAGGGGGCATCCGAAGCTTTCTTT.